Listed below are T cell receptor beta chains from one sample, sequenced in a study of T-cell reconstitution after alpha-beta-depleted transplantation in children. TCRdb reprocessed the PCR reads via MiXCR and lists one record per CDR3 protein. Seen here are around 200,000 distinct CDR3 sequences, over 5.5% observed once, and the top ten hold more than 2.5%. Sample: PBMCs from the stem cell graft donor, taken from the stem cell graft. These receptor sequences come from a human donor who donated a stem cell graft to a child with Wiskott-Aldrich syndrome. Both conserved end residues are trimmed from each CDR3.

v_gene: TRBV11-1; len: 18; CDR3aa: ASSAPGLHAESSYNSPLH
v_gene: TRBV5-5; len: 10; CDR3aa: ASRGLNYGYT
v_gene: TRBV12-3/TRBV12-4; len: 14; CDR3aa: ASSFRGTGLRAEAF
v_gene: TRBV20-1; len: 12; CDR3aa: SAMRLDRVHEQY
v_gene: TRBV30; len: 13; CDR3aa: AWSSGLAGGQGKF
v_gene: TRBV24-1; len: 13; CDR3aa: ATRGGDRAHYEQY
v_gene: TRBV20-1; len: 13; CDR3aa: SARGLLVDPYEQY
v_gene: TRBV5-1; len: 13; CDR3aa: ASSLRPSGRHEQF
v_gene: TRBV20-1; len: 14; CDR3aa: SARDWTGQVGQPQH
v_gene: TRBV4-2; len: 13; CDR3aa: ASSRDPEGTGELF
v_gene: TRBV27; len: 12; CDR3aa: ASSFYPGGGGYT
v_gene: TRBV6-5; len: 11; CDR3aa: ASSPQADYGYT
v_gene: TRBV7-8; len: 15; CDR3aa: ASSSTYRTSGGETQY
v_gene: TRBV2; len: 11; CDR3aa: ASSEPGPYEQY
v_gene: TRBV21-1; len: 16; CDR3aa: ASSKASRQGSGANVLT
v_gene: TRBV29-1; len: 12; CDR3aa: SGRGTGPYNEQF
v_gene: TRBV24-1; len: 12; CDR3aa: ATQGTGIVDEQF
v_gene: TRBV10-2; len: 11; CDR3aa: ASSPRTDYEQY
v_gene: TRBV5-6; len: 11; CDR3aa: ASSLGRVYEQY
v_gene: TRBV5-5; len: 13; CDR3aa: ASSSPGQGDTEAF
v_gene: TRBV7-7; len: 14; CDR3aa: ASSLGAQGAIGELF
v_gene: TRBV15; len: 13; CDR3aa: ATSRDPRGGTEAF
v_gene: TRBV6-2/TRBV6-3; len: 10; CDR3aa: ASSYSGTALF
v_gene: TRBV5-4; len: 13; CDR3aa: ASSPDRVNTGELF
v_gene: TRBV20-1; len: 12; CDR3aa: SASDRAGANVLT
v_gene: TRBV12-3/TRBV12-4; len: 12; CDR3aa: ASTSSVRPYEQY
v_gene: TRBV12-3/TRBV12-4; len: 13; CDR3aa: ASSPTKGDNEKLF
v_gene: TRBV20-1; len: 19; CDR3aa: SARDPLGLAGGQGSTDTQY
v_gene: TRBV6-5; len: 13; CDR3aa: ASGFHRVSDEKLF
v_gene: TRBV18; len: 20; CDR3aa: ASSPQRGGRRDYLTLGNEQF
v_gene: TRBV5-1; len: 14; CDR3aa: ASSLVRLALTSEQF
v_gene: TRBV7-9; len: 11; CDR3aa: ASSYGLNTEAF
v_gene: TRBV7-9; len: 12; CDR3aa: ASSLGVSNQPQH
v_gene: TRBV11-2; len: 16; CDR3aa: ASSSRGTSGGVDNEQF
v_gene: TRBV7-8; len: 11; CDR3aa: ASSQVPGYEQY
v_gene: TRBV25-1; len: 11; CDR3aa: ASSELDSYEQY
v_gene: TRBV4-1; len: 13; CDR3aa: ASSQGGNGGGEQF
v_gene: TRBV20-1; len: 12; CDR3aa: SVGTGGRSDTQY
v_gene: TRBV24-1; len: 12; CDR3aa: ATSRGYDNQPQH
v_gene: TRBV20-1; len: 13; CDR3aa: SARGDRSSTDTQY
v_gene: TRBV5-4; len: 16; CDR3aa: AISLAEGFGRLVYEQY
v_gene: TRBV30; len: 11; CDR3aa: AWMKQGASTQH
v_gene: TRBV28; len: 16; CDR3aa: ASSSPRWTGGVNYGYT
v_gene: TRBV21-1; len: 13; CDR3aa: ASSGDSTGYHEQY
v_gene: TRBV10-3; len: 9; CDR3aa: ATQRTGELF